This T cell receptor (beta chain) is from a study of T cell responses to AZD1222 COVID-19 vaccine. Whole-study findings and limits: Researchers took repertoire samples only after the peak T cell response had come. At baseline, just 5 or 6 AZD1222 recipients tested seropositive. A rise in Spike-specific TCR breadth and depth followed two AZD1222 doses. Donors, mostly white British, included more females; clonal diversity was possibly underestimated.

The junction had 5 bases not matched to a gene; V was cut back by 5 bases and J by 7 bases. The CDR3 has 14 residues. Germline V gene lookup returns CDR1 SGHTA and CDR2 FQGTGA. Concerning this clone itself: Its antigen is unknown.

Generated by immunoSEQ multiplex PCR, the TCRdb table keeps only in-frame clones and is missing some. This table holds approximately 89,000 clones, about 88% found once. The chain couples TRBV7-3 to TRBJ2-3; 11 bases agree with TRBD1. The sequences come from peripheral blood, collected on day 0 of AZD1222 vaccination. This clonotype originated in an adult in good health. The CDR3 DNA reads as TGTGCCAGCAGCCACGGGACAGGGGGTAATACGCAGTATTTT. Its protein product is CASSHGTGGNTQYF. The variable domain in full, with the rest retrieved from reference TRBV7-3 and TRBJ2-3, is GAGVSQTPSNKVTEKGKYVELRCDPISGHTALYWYRQSLGQGPEFLIYFQGTGAADDSGLPNDRFFAVRPEGSVSTLKIQRTERGDSAVYLCASSHGTGGNTQYFGPGTRLTVL.